These 27 T cell receptor beta chains were all obtained from the same sample, sequenced in a study of blood T cell repertoires in COVID-19. TCRdb's table, derived via immunoSEQ multiplex PCR, lists solely in-frame clones and lacks some. This table has 200,000 to 250,000 clones, under 90% appearing once. The sequencing sample was made of peripheral blood. The receptors were sampled from a man aged 50-60 years with acute or convalescent COVID-19.

The chain couples TRBV7-8 to TRBJ1-1; TRBD1 is a possible D gene (6 bases). Trimming shortened V by 5 bases and J by 4 bases, and 17 bases separated the two germline ends. This CDR3 has 15 amino acids. Looked up from germline, CDR1 is SGHVS and CDR2 is FQNEAQ. The CDR3 DNA is TGTGCCAGCAGCCTGAGAACAGGGATGACCACTGAAGCTTTCTTT. Translation: CASSLRTGMTTEAFF.

This clone has just a few counts. Other DNA sequences of this sample code for an identical CDR3. V and J are TRBV5-1 and TRBJ2-1; a possible D gene is TRBD2 (5 bases). The CDR3 is 15 residues long. V lost 4 bases and J lost 0, with 11 bases in between. Germline V gene lookup returns CDR1 SGHRS and CDR2 YFSETQ. The CDR3 region has the DNA TGCGCCAGCAGCCTGGATGGGAGCTCCTACAATGAGCAGTTCTTC. Its protein is CASSLDGSSYNEQFF.

The chain links TRBV5-1 to TRBJ2-7, with TRBD2 matching 7 bases. V dropped 0 bases and J dropped 5; count of bases not matched to a gene: 2. CDR1 is SGHRS, CDR2 YFSETQ, per germline. The CDR3 has 13 amino acids. The CDR3 region has the DNA TGCGCCAGCAGCTTGGCGGGGAGGGACGAGCAGTACTTC. It translates to CASSLAGRDEQYF.

Concerning this clone: Other DNA sequences within the sample encode an identical CDR3. The chain is built from TRBV30 and TRBJ1-5, with D perhaps TRBD1 (5 bases). The CDR3 runs 13 residues. Trimming left V 0 bases short and J 4 bases short, with 7 bases between. The germline gives CDR1 GTSNPN, CDR2 SVGIG (reference sequence). The CDR3 protein is CAWSVRGNQPQHF. The CDR3 DNA follows: TGTGCCTGGAGTGTACGGGGGAATCAGCCCCAGCATTTT.

This chain joins TRBV10-1 and TRBJ2-2, with TRBD1 matching over 8 bases. Germline loops: CDR1 WNHNN, CDR2 SYGVQD (reference sequence). V trimming: 3 bases; J trimming: 5 bases; junction bases outside the gene matches: 5. The CDR3 extends over 15 amino acids. CDR3 nucleotide sequence: TGCGCCAGCAGTGATCGGACAGGGAAAACCGGGGAGCTGTTTTTT. It codes for CASSDRTGKTGELFF.

The V call is TRBV5-8, the J call TRBJ1-5; D is undetermined. The CDR3 covers 13 residues. V lost 4 bases and J lost 2, with 7 bases in between. Germline CDR1 reads SGHTS; CDR2 reads YDEGEE. The CDR3 sequence is CASSPAGNQPQHF. In DNA form, the CDR3 reads TGTGCCAGCAGCCCCGCGGGCAATCAGCCCCAGCATTTT.

The CDR3 sequence is CASRFGVQETQYF. In DNA, the CDR3 is TGTGCCAGCAGGTTCGGGGTACAAGAGACCCAGTACTTC. The J gene is TRBJ2-5, the V gene TRBV12-3 or TRBV12-4; D is possibly TRBD2 (5 bases). This CDR3 has 13 residues. V lost 6 bases and J lost 2, with 10 bases in between.

Remarks on this clone: Other DNA sequences in this sample translate to the same CDR3. The CDR3 bases are TGCGCCAGCTCGGGACAGTCGAACACCGGGGAGCTGTTTTTT. Amino acid sequence: CASSGQSNTGELFF. The genes are TRBV10-1 and TRBJ2-2; TRBD1 matches at 7 bases. The CDR3 is 14 amino acids. CDR1 is WNHNN, CDR2 SYGVQD, per germline (reference sequence). The V and J ends lost 8 bases and 0 bases, in that order; junction bases with no gene match: 3.

V and J are TRBV11-1 and TRBJ1-2, with 7 bases that match TRBD1. The junction had 8 bases not matched to a gene; V was cut back by 2 bases and J by 8 bases. Germline CDR1 is SGHAT and CDR2 is FQDESV (reference sequence). The CDR3 runs to 14 residues. The CDR3 DNA reads as TGTGCCAGCAGCTTACGGTCAGGGGGTGAAGGCTACACCTTC. The encoded protein is CASSLRSGGEGYTF.

This clone was observed once. CDR3 loop: CASSQEVGPYNTQYF. The CDR3 region has the DNA TGTGCCAGCAGCCAAGAAGTGGGGCCGTACAATACGCAGTATTTT. The gene calls are TRBV3-1 (or the pseudogene TRBV3-2) and TRBJ2-3, with a tentative D call TRBD1 (5 bases). Germline values: CDR1 LGHDT, CDR2 YNNKEL (reference sequence). Trimming took off 0 bases at V and 7 bases at J, with 14 bases between the two ends. The CDR3 totals 15 residues.

V and J are TRBV16 and TRBJ1-5; 10 nucleotides match TRBD1. Germline CDR1 is KGHSY and CDR2 is FQNENV. This CDR3 comprises 15 residues. V shed 0 bases and J 4 bases; nucleotides not matched to a gene: 0. The CDR3: CASSQSGQGNQPQHF. The CDR3 DNA is TGTGCCAGCAGCCAATCGGGACAGGGGAATCAGCCCCAGCATTTT. Combining the CDR3 with reference TRBV16 and TRBJ1-5 gives the whole variable domain GEEVAQTPKHLVRGEGQKAKLYCAPIKGHSYVFWYQQVLKNEFKFLISFQNENVFDETGMPKERFSAKCLPNSPCSLEIQATKLEDSAVYFCASSQSGQGNQPQHFGDGTRLSIL.

This sequence joins TRBV5-1 and TRBJ1-1; weak D call: TRBD1 (5 bases). From germline, CDR1 is SGHRS and CDR2 YFSETQ. Trimming took 1 base from V and 4 from J, leaving 14 bases between them. The CDR3 contains 15 residues. In nucleotides, the CDR3 is TGCGCCAGCAGCTTGACGTTGGGGCAGGGCACTGAAGCTTTCTTT. This sequence encodes CASSLTLGQGTEAFF.

This clone has more than one count but fewer than ten. This chain links TRBV2 with TRBJ2-3, with 9 bases that match TRBD1. After removal of 6 bases from V and 4 bases from J, the junction contained 8 bases not matched to a gene. The CDR3 runs to 15 residues. The germline gives CDR1 SNHLY, CDR2 FYNNEI. In nucleotides, the CDR3 is TGTGCCAGCAGAAACGACAGGGGGGTGTCAGATACGCAGTATTTT. Protein sequence: CASRNDRGVSDTQYF.

The chain is built from TRBV5-1 and TRBJ2-7; possibly TRBD1 for D (6 bases). Trimming removed 0 bases at V and 8 bases at J, with 15 bases between. Per germline, CDR1 SGHRS and CDR2 YFSETQ. This CDR3 region has 14 residues. Written as DNA, the CDR3 is TGCGCCAGCAGCTTGGCGAAGGACAGTACGAAGCAGTACTTC. Its translation: CASSLAKDSTKQYF.

This chain connects TRBV20-1 to TRBJ2-1, with 9 bases that match TRBD2. V dropped 3 bases and J dropped 3; count of bases not matched to a gene: 0. The CDR3 length is 13 residues. CDR1 is DFQATT, CDR2 SNEGSKA, per germline (reference sequence). CDR3 in amino acids: CSASSGGYNEQFF. The CDR3 DNA is TGCAGTGCTAGTAGCGGGGGCTACAATGAGCAGTTCTTC.

This clone was seen just once. The rearrangement joins TRBV5-1 to TRBJ2-3, with D perhaps matching TRBD1 (6 bases). The CDR3 length is 13 residues. V was cut by 7 bases and J by 3 bases, with 12 bases left in between. Germline values: CDR1 SGHRS, CDR2 YFSETQ. CDR3 bases: TGCGCCAGCGGTTTACAGGGAACAGATACGCAGTATTTT. Translating it yields CASGLQGTDTQYF.

The V and J genes are TRBV18 and TRBJ1-3; D is perhaps TRBD1 (5 bases). The CDR3 covers 17 residues. Trimming removed 6 bases at V and 0 bases at J, with 18 bases between. The germline gives CDR1 KGHSH, CDR2 LQKENI. The CDR3, as DNA: TGTGCCAGCTCTTCGGGGGTTGGCGCAGGCTCTGGAAACACCATATATTTT. Its protein is CASSSGVGAGSGNTIYF.

This clone came up many times. The chain links TRBV29-1 to TRBJ1-2; tentative D call: TRBD1 (5 bases). Trimming cost V 1 base and J 6 bases, with 15 bases left between them. The germline gives CDR1 SQVTM, CDR2 ANQGSEA. The CDR3 consists of 14 residues. CDR3 sequence (DNA): TGCAGCGTTGAAGTCTCCTCCGGGGGAAATGGCTACACCTTC. As protein: CSVEVSSGGNGYTF.

Concerning this clone itself: Other DNA sequences in this specimen translate into the identical CDR3. The CDR3 bases are TGTGCCTGGAGCTCTAACTATGGCTACACCTTC. Translation gives CAWSSNYGYTF. The chain carries TRBV30 and TRBJ1-2; D is ambiguous. This CDR3 has 11 residues. Deletions cut 3 bases from V and 0 bases from J, with 2 bases between. Germline assignment: CDR1 GTSNPN and CDR2 SVGIG (reference sequence).

A single count supports this clone. The chain carries TRBV6-5 and TRBJ2-5; TRBD2 agrees at 8 bases. Germline CDR1 and CDR2: MNHEY and SVGAGI. Losses at the gene ends were 5 bases for V and 5 bases for J; bases not matched to a gene: 4. CDR3 length equals 13 residues. The CDR3 loop reads CASSPGLAETQYF. CDR3 nucleotides: TGTGCCAGCAGTCCTGGACTAGCTGAGACCCAGTACTTC.

There are a few counts of this clone. The chain carries TRBV5-1 and TRBJ1-3; TRBD1 is a possible D gene (6 bases). Germline CDR1 and CDR2: SGHRS and YFSETQ. This CDR3 spans 15 amino acids. V dropped 2 bases and J dropped 4 bases, with 13 bases sitting between them. The CDR3 region is CASSFGAGEGNTIYF. CDR3 DNA sequence: TGCGCCAGCAGCTTTGGGGCAGGGGAAGGAAACACCATATATTTT.

The V and J genes are TRBV9 and TRBJ2-5; D gene unclear. V shed 5 bases and J shed 4 bases, with 15 bases lying between them. The CDR3 has 14 amino acids. Germline lookup yields CDR1 SGDLS and CDR2 YYNGEE. The DNA for the CDR3 is TGTGCCAGCAGGGGCCCTCCGCTGGTAGAGACCCAGTACTTC. The encoded protein is CASRGPPLVETQYF.

The V call is TRBV4-1, the J call TRBJ1-4; unclear D gene. CDR1 is MGHRA and CDR2 is YSYEKL in the germline V gene. The length of the CDR3 is 16 residues. V shed 6 bases and J shed 1 base, with 15 bases lying between them. The CDR3 DNA sequence: TGCGCCAGCAGTATCTCGGGTGGTGTAACTAATGAAAAACTGTTTTTT. Translation gives CASSISGGVTNEKLFF.

The V call is TRBV5-8, the J call TRBJ1-3; D not certain. The CDR3 runs to 14 residues. Trimming removed 1 base from V and 0 bases from J, with 5 bases in between. Germline values: CDR1 SGHTS, CDR2 YDEGEE. DNA of the CDR3: TGTGCCAGCAGCTTGTCGAGCTCTGGAAACACCATATATTTT. As protein: CASSLSSSGNTIYF.

The chain joins TRBV7-3 to TRBJ2-3; 9 nucleotides align to TRBD2. The CDR3 contains 13 residues. Trimming removed 7 bases from V and 2 bases from J; junction bases left unmatched: 1. CDR1 is SGHTA and CDR2 is FQGTGA in the germline V gene. In DNA form, the CDR3 reads TGTGCCAGCAAGCGGGGGGCCACAGATACGCAGTATTTT. It encodes CASKRGATDTQYF.

This rearrangement joins TRBV10-3 to TRBJ2-7; TRBD1 matches at 8 bases. Germline trimming cut 4 bases from V and 5 bases from J; bases unmatched to any gene: 4. Germline V lookup: CDR1 ENHRY, CDR2 SYGVKD. The CDR3 length is 13 residues. The CDR3 bases are TGTGCCATCAGTGGGACAGGGATGAACGAGCAGTACTTC. It encodes CAISGTGMNEQYF.

The chain couples TRBV6-4 to TRBJ1-2; 8 bases agree with TRBD1. V was clipped by 5 bases and J by 4 bases; unmatched bases: 9. This CDR3 is 15 amino acids long. Germline V gives CDR1 MRHNA, CDR2 SNTAGT. CDR3 in DNA: TGTGCCAGCAGTCCAGACAGGGGTGATCGCTATGGCTACACCTTC. This translates into CASSPDRGDRYGYTF.